This T cell receptor beta chain was profiled in a study of cytomegalovirus exposure and HLA in healthy donors. Study-level findings and limits: CMV serostatus alone was available as immune exposure information. Common viral pathogens were later found to be apparently linked to several of the most significant clusters. The likely explanation for a cluster of highly shared sequence variants was sequencing artifact.

This PCR relied on a set of 60 Vbeta primers and 13 Jbeta primers. TCRdb keeps only in-frame clones here, not all; method: immunoSEQ multiplex PCR. The sample consists of 35,000 to 55,000 clones, around 64% of them appearing once. This clone occurred a few times. What it binds is not known. The CDR3 has 17 amino acids. The V gene's germline CDR1 is MGHRA and CDR2 YSYEKL. After removal of 5 bases from V and 2 bases from J, the junction contained 8 bases not matched to a gene. Sample: PBMCs. This chain joins TRBV4-1 and TRBJ2-3, with 12 bases aligning to TRBD2. The sequence derives from a human donor in good health. The CDR3 is CASSWGGLAGYTDTQYF. Written as DNA, the CDR3 is TGCGCCAGCAGCTGGGGGGGACTAGCGGGTTACACAGATACGCAGTATTTT.